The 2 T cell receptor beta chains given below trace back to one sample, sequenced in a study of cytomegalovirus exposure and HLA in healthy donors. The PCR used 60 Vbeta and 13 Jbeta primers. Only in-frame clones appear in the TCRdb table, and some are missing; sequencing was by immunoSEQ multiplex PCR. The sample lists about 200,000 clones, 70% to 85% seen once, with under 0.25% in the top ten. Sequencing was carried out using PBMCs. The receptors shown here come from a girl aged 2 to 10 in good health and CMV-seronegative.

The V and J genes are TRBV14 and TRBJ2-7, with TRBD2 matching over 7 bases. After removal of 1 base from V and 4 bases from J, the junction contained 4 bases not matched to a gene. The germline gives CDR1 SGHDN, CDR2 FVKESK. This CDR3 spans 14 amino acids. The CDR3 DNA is TGTGCCAGCAGCCAAGGGGACTACGATTACGAGCAGTACTTC. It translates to CASSQGDYDYEQYF.

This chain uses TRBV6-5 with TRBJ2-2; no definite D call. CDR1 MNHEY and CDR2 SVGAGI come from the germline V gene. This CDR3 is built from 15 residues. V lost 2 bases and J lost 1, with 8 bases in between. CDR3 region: CASSYGPGNTGELFF. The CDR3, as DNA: TGTGCCAGCAGTTACGGCCCGGGGAACACCGGGGAGCTGTTTTTT.